This T cell receptor (beta chain) was sequenced for a study of T cells after yellow fever vaccination. This clonotype showed up many times. Its antigen is still unknown. This CDR3 spans 15 amino acids. Germline-derived CDR1 and CDR2 are LGHNA and YSLEER. The germline V and J ends were trimmed by 1 base and 3 bases, with 13 bases remaining between them. Template switching with 5'RACE generated the TCR cDNA and added a universal primer site and UMIs. TCRdb re-called the 5' RACE reads with MiXCR, one entry per CDR3 protein. The sample lists about 220,000 distinct CDR3 sequences, about 3% occurring once. General study results and limits: A weaker secondary response peaked on day 5, the primary on day 15. Post-booster samples contained most primary-vaccination clones (roughly 96% CD4, roughly 88% CD8).

J is TRBJ2-7 and V is TRBV4-3; D ambiguous. Sequences were derived from CD4+ T cells sorted from PBMCs, sampled 10 days after the yellow fever booster vaccination. This TCR came from a man aged 18 to 29 who received the YFV17D yellow fever vaccine. In nucleotides, the CDR3 is TGCGCCAGCAGCCAAGGCTTGGTTATGGTCTACGAGCAGTACGTC. It specifies CASSQGLVMVYEQYV.